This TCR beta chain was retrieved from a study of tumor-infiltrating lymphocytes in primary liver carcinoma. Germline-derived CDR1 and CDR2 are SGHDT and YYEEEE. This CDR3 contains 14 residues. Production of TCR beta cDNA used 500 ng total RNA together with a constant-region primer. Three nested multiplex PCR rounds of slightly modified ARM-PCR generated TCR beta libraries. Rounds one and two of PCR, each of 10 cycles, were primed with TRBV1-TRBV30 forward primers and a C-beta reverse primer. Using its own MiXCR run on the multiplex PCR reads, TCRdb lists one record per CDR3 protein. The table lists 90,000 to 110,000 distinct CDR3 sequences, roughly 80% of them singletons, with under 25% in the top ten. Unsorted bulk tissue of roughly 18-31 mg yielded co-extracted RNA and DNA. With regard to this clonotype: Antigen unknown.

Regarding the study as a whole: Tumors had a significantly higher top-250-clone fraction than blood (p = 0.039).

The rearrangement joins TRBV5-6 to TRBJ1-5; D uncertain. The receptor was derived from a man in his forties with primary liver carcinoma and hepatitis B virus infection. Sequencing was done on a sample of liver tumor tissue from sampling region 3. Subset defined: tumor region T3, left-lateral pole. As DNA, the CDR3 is TGTCCCAACAGCTTGGGGAGGGTAAATCAGCCCCAGCATTTT. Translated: CPNSLGRVNQPQHF.